This entry concerns a single T cell receptor beta chain. Antigen: not known. The CDR3 is made up of 13 amino acids. The J segment lost 6 bases and the V segment lost 5 bases, leaving 3 bases of the junction unmatched. Germline assignment: CDR1 SGHDN and CDR2 FVKESK. RNA totalling 0.5 to 1 ug underwent reverse transcription with random hexamers. immunoSEQ multiplex PCR amplified TCR beta CDR3 across 54 Vbeta, 13 Jbeta. TCRdb used MiXCR to reprocess the immunoSEQ multiplex PCR reads, holding one entry per CDR3 protein. The sample holds around 150,000 distinct CDR3 sequences, nearly 95% seen once. This entry comes from a study of CD8 T cells in Susac syndrome. Regarding the study as a whole: The study recognized that the number of individuals in its TCR sequencing and HLA analysis was relatively small.

The sequenced material came from CD8+ T cells from PBMCs. V is TRBV14 and J is TRBJ2-1; 8 bases are shared with TRBD2. This clonotype originated in a human donor in good health. The CDR3 loop is CASSYGLANEQFF. CDR3 sequence (DNA): TGTGCCAGCAGCTATGGACTAGCCAATGAGCAGTTCTTC.